The sequence of this T cell receptor beta chain was determined in a study of radiation and T cells in renal cell carcinoma. CDR1 and CDR2 from the germline V gene are SGHDT and YYEEEE. The V gene end was trimmed by 0 bases and the J gene end by 4 bases; junction bases not matched to a gene: 9. The CDR3 sequence is 16 residues long. General study findings and limits: Pretreatment tumor biopsies were lacking, so baseline clonotypes are unknown. From baseline, blood top tumor clonotypes peaked at 2 weeks post-radiation.

On this clone: The antigen remains unidentified.

Assay used: immunoSEQ multiplex PCR; TCRdb lists only in-frame clones, some missing. The sample yields about 130,000 clones, around 80% seen once. Time point given: blood 2 weeks post-SBRT. Treatment denoted: 15 Gy SBRT to primary tumor, nephrectomy 4 weeks later. Radiation-treated patients gave blood at baseline, week 2 and week 4. The patient's renal cell carcinoma had clear cell pathology. Sequenced here: blood, sampled from a patient whose treatment included radiotherapy and nephrectomy. This clonotype was sampled from a man aged 50 or older with renal cell carcinoma. The chain joins TRBV5-6 to TRBJ1-1; TRBD1 matches 7 bases. This CDR3 reads CASSLAGQHRSTEAFF. The CDR3 region has the DNA TGTGCCAGCAGCTTGGCGGGACAGCATAGAAGCACTGAAGCTTTCTTT.